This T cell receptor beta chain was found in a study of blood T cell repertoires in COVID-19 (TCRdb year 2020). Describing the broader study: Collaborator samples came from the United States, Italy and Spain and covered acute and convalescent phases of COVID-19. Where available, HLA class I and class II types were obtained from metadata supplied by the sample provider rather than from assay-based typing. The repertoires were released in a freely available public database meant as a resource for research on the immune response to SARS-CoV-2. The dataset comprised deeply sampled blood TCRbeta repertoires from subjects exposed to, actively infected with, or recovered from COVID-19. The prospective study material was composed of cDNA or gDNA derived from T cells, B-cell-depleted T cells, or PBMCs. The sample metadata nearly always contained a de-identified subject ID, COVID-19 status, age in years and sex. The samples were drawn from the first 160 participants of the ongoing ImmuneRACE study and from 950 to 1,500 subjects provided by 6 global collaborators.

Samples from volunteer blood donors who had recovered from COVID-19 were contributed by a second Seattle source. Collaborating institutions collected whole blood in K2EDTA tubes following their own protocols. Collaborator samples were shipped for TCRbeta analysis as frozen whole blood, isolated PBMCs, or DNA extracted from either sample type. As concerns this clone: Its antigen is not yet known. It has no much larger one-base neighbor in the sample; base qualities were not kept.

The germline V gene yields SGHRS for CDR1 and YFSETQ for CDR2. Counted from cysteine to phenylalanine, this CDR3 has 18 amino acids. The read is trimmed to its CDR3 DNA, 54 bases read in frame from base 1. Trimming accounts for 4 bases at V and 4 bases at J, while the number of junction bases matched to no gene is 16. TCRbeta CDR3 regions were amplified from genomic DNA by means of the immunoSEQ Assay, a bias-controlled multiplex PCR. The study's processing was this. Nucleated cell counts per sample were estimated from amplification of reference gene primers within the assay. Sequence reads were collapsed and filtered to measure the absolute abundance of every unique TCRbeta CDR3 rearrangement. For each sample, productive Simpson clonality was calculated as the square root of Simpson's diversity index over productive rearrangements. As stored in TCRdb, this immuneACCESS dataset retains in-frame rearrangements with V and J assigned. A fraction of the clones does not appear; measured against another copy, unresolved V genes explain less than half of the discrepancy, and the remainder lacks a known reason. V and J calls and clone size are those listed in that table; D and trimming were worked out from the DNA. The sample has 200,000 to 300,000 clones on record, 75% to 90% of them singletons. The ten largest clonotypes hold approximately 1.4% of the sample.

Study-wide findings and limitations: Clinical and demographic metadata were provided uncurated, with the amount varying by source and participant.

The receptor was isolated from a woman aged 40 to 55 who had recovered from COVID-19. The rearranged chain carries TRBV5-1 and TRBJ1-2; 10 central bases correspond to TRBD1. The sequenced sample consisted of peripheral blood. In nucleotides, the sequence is TGCGCCAGCAGCAAGGAACCGGGACAGGGGCGCCTTAGCTATGGCTACACCTTC. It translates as CASSKEPGQGRLSYGYTF.